This T cell receptor (beta chain) was observed in a study of T cells in localized non-small cell lung cancer. Of note for this clone: As yet, its antigen is unknown.

The repertoire was sequenced with immunoSEQ multiplex PCR; TCRdb's copy has only in-frame clones and lacks some. Among approximately 31,000 clones listed, approximately 86% were seen once. Study outcomes and limitations: Sequencing covered just one tumor region, so heterogeneity cannot be ruled out. T cell clonality was highest in uninvolved adjacent lung, above tumor.

V was trimmed by 7 bases and J by 2 bases, leaving 13 bases between them. CDR1 MNHNS and CDR2 SASEGT come from the germline V gene. CDR3 length: 14 residues. The chain combines TRBV6-1 with TRBJ2-3; D is perhaps TRBD1 (7 bases). The origin of this receptor is a man aged 35-75 years with stage III lung adenocarcinoma. The starting material was peripheral blood mononuclear cells, obtained before any cancer treatment. The CDR3 here is CASKAGGYTDTQYF. The CDR3 DNA follows: TGTGCCAGCAAGGCAGGGGGGTACACAGATACGCAGTATTTT.